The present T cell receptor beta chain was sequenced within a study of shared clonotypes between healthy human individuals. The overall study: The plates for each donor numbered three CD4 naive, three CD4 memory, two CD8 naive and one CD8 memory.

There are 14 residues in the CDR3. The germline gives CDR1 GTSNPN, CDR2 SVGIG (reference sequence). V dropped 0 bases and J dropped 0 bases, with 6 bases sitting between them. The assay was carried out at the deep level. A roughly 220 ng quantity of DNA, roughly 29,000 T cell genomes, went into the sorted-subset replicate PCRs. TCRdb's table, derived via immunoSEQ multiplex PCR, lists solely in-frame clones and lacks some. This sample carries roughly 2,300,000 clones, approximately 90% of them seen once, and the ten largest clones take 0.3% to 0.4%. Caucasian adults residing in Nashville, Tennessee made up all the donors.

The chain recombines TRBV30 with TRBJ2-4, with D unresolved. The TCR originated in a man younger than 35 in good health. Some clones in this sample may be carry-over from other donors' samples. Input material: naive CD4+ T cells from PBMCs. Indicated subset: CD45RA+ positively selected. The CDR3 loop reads CAWSVTEAKNIQYF. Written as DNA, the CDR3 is TGTGCCTGGAGTGTAACGGAAGCCAAAAACATTCAGTACTTC.